These 15 T cell receptor beta chains share one sample of origin, sequenced in a study of glioma-infiltrating T cells. The iRepertoire nested amplicon-rescue multiplex PCR amplified TCR alpha and beta CDR3s from RNA. TCRdb fed the multiplex PCR reads into MiXCR, producing one record per CDR3 protein. Among approximately 93,000 distinct CDR3 sequences listed, approximately 40% were seen once. Sequenced material: glioma tissue, nonneoplastic brain tissue, or PBMCs (not recorded which). These receptors all come from a human donor with low-grade glioma or glioblastoma, undergoing nonglioma brain surgery, or in good health (not recorded which).

The V and J genes are TRBV6-2 or TRBV6-3 and TRBJ2-3; D gene uncertain. Trimming took off 0 bases at V and 5 bases at J, with 12 bases between the two ends. This CDR3 region has 15 residues. Per germline, CDR1 MNHEY and CDR2 SVGEGT. The CDR3 region is CASSYSSLRKDTQYF. The CDR3 DNA follows: TGTGCCAGCAGTTACTCTAGCCTCCGCAAAGATACGCAGTATTTT.

This clonotype was counted ten times or more. The V gene is TRBV7-6, the J gene TRBJ2-2; a possible D gene is TRBD1 (5 bases). This CDR3 region has 17 residues. Trimming left V 2 bases short and J 0 bases short, with 13 bases between. CDR1 SGHVS and CDR2 FNYEAQ come from the germline V gene. This CDR3 reads CASSLPMTDPNTGELFF. In nucleotides, the CDR3 is TGTGCCAGCAGCTTACCGATGACAGACCCGAACACCGGGGAGCTGTTTTTT.

This clonotype was picked up many times. The J gene is TRBJ2-7, the V gene TRBV7-9; 8 bases map to TRBD1. J gave up 2 bases and V 4 bases, and 4 bases lay outside the gene matches. This CDR3 region has 14 residues. Looked up from germline, CDR1 is SEHNR and CDR2 is FQNEAQ (reference sequence). The CDR3 region has the DNA TGTGCCAGCAGCTGGGGACAGGCGCCCTACGAGCAGTACTTC. Its protein is CASSWGQAPYEQYF.

In its sample, this clonotype was seen many times. The chain combines TRBV4-2 with TRBJ1-2; D is unresolved. The V end was cut by 2 bases, the J end by 4 bases, with 14 bases between. Per the germline V gene, CDR1 is LGHNA and CDR2 is YNFKEQ. The CDR3 runs 15 residues. The CDR3 DNA sequence: TGTGCCAGCAGCCAAACCCGAAGGGAGGGCTATGGCTACACCTTC. The encoded protein is CASSQTRREGYGYTF.

This clonotype was recorded at least ten times. J is TRBJ2-3 and V is TRBV6-1; D is possibly TRBD2 (6 bases). CDR1 and CDR2 from the germline V gene are MNHNS and SASEGT. Trimming cost V 3 bases and J 7 bases, with 17 bases left between them. The CDR3 covers 15 residues. CDR3 nucleotides: TGTGCCAGCAGTGAGGTACTTGGAGGGGCATATACGCAGTATTTT. Protein product: CASSEVLGGAYTQYF.

Notes on this clonotype: Here the CDR3 omits its conserved ending phenylalanine or tryptophan, so a read error is the likely source. V gene TRBV7-9 combines with J gene TRBJ2-7; D is perhaps TRBD1 or TRBD2 (5 bases each). The CDR3 has 14 amino acids. Trimming shortened V by 3 bases and J by 9 bases, and 18 bases separated the two germline ends. CDR1 is SEHNR, CDR2 FQNEAQ, per germline (reference sequence). The CDR3 protein is CASSLAGTSPGQYY. The CDR3 DNA is TGTGCCAGCAGCTTGGCCGGGACCTCACCCGGGCAGTACTAC.

In this sample, this clonotype turned up many times. The rearrangement joins TRBV28 to TRBJ2-3; TRBD2 might be the D (5 bases). The CDR3 runs to 13 residues. Germline assignment: CDR1 MDHEN and CDR2 SYDVKM. Trimming stripped 4 bases from V and 3 bases from J, with 8 bases between. The CDR3 DNA follows: TGTGCCAGCAGTTCGAGGGTGACAGATACGCAGTATTTT. Amino acids: CASSSRVTDTQYF. The full variable domain, rest sourced from reference TRBV28 and TRBJ2-3, is DVKVTQSSRYLVKRTGEKVFLECVQDMDHENMFWYRQDPGLGLRLIYFSYDVKMKEKGDIPEGYSVSREKKERFSLILESASTNQTSMYLCASSSRVTDTQYFGPGTRLTVL.

Comment on this clonotype: The final CDR3 position lacks the conserved phenylalanine or tryptophan, pointing to a likely read error. V gene TRBV28 combines with J gene TRBJ2-3; D is ambiguous. The CDR3 is 16 residues long. CDR1 is MDHEN, CDR2 SYDVKM, per germline. Trimming took off 6 bases at V and 2 bases at J, with 18 bases between the two ends. This chain's CDR3 is CASRPYVGPYTDTQYL. The CDR3 nucleotides read TGTGCCAGCAGACCGTATGTAGGACCGTACACAGATACGCAGTATCTT.

Regarding this clonotype: One base away lies a much larger clone, so this may be a sequencing read error. Lacking the conserved final phenylalanine or tryptophan, this CDR3 likely reflects a read error. This chain uses TRBV29-1 with TRBJ2-7; 8 bases map to TRBD1. The CDR3 contains 13 residues. Germline CDR1 and CDR2: SQVTM and ANQGSEA. Germline trimming cut 3 bases from V and 5 bases from J; bases unmatched to any gene: 6. The CDR3 sequence is CSVEGRGLNEQYI. The CDR3, as DNA: TGCAGCGTTGAGGGCAGGGGGCTCAACGAGCAGTACATC.

This clonotype was found many times. At one end, the junction sequence differs from germline, possibly due to a read error. This chain connects TRBV7-8 to TRBJ2-1; no clear D gene. The V gene's germline CDR1 is SGHVS and CDR2 FQNEAQ. The CDR3 covers 12 residues. Here the CDR3 DNA reads TGTGCCAGCAGCTTCTCCAACAATGAGCAGTTCTTC. Translated: CASSFSNNEQFF. Supplemented by reference TRBV7-8 and TRBJ2-1, the full variable domain reads GAGVSQSPRYKVAKRGQDVALRCDPISGHVSLFWYQQALGQGPEFLTYFQNEAQLDKSGLPSDRFFAERPEGSVSTLKIQRTQQEDSAVYLCASSFSNNEQFFGPGTRLTVL.

J is TRBJ2-1 and V is TRBV20-1; 13 bases fit TRBD2. There are 16 residues in the CDR3. The junction had 6 bases not matched to a gene; V was cut back by 3 bases and J by 4 bases. Looked up from germline, CDR1 is DFQATT and CDR2 is SNEGSKA (reference sequence). CDR3 nucleotide sequence: TGCAGTGCTAGCTGGACTAGCGGGAGCGTTTACAATGAGCAGTTCTTC. Amino acids: CSASWTSGSVYNEQFF.

Comment on this clonotype: A much larger clone differs from this one at a single base, so this may be a read error. The chain uses TRBV2 and TRBJ1-3, with TRBD1 identical over 7 bases. J gave up 3 bases and V 7 bases, and 12 bases lay outside the gene matches. Germline CDR1 and CDR2: SNHLY and FYNNEI. CDR3 length: 16 amino acids. CDR3 DNA: TGTGCCAGCACCTCCCCTCCGGGACAGTATGGAAACACCATATATTTT. Protein: CASTSPPGQYGNTIYF.

Comments on this clonotype: A read error may be the cause here, since a much bigger clone is one base away. The chain is built from TRBV11-1 and TRBJ2-7; D not certain. The CDR3 runs to 14 residues. The germline CDR1 and CDR2 sequences are SGHAT and FQDESV (reference sequence). CDR3 DNA sequence: TGTGCCAGCAGCTCCCAGTCCGAAGGCTACAAGCAGTACTTC. Translation gives CASSSQSEGYKQYF.

This clonotype was counted once. Just one base apart from a much larger clone, this may be a read error. The V call is TRBV10-3, the J call TRBJ2-7; D is perhaps TRBD2 (6 bases). Germline V gene data show CDR1 as ENHRY and CDR2 as SYGVKD. V was trimmed by 0 bases and J by 0 bases, leaving 15 bases between them. The CDR3 has 17 amino acids. CDR3 in amino acids: CAISESPSGSGSYEQYF. The CDR3, as DNA: TGTGCCATCAGTGAGTCACCCAGCGGGTCGGGCTCCTACGAGCAGTACTTC.

This clonotype was counted at least ten times. The chain recombines TRBV10-3 with TRBJ2-3; D may be TRBD2 (6 bases). The CDR3 extends over 14 amino acids. The V end was cut by 8 bases, the J end by 2 bases, with 14 bases between. Germline lookup yields CDR1 ENHRY and CDR2 SYGVKD. CDR3 sequence (DNA): TGTGCCATCCGGGACTCCGCATACACAGATACGCAGTATTTT. Protein product: CAIRDSAYTDTQYF.